The clone carrying this T cell receptor beta chain was detected ten times or more. Antigen unknown. No patient had received any treatment before thyroid surgery. In the original workflow: The study built a papillary thyroid cancer distant-metastasis classifier from CDR3 differences across clinicopathological groups. TCRdb re-called clones from the PCR reads using MiXCR. TCRdb, not the authors, supplied the V and J calls. The table records 100,000 or so clones, 15% of them present only once. This CDR3 contains 15 residues. CDR1 and CDR2 from the germline V gene are SGHTA and FQGNSA. Trimming left V 5 bases short and J 5 bases short, with 18 bases between. This specimen belongs to a study of metastatic and nonmetastatic thyroid tumors. Whole-study results and caveats: According to reports, the diversity of TCR beta was significantly higher in malignant thyroid tumors than in benign nodules, and this held in both blood and tumor samples.

The sequence was collected from a female donor with papillary thyroid cancer or a benign thyroid nodule (not recorded which). Some clones in this sample may be carry-over from other donors' samples. The source material was blood. The rearrangement links TRBV7-2 to TRBJ1-1, with D possibly TRBD1 on 6 matching bases. CDR3 DNA sequence: TGTGCCAGCAGCATTCAATCAGGGGTGGGGACTGAAGCTTTCTTT. It translates to CASSIQSGVGTEAFF. The whole variable domain, filled in from reference TRBV7-2 and TRBJ1-1, reads GAGVSQSPSNKVTEKGKDVELRCDPISGHTALYWYRQSLGQGLEFLIYFQGNSAPDKSGLPSDRFSAERTGGSVSTLTIQRTQQEDSAVYLCASSIQSGVGTEAFFGQGTRLTVV.